This paragraph reports one T cell receptor beta chain. Its target is not known. This entry is derived from a study of OX40 agonist ivuxolimab in advanced cancers. Overall study findings and caveats: More expanded clones were seen, on average, in CD8+ T cells than in CD4+.

Assay: immunoSEQ multiplex PCR; the TCRdb copy retains only in-frame clones and omits some. The repertoire holds tens of thousands of clones, 80% to 95% seen once, with around 12% in the top ten. This receptor was obtained from an adult with an advanced solid tumor such as melanoma, head and neck, liver or kidney cancer. This specimen was CD4+ or CD8+ T cells sorted from blood, taken in a trial of the OX40 agonist ivuxolimab.

CDR3 bases: TGTGCCAGCAGCGTTGGGCCCCCCGAGGACTACGAGCAGTACTTC. This gives the protein CASSVGPPEDYEQYF. This chain links TRBV9 with TRBJ2-5; D unclear. The end of the DNA fits TRBJ2-7 better, so the J call may be wrong. This CDR3 region has 15 residues. Germline CDR1 reads SGDLS; CDR2 reads YYNGEE.